Below, 20 T cell receptor beta chains from the same sample are listed, as sequenced in a study of OX40 agonist ivuxolimab in advanced cancers. Clones were sequenced by immunoSEQ multiplex PCR, and TCRdb holds only the in-frame ones, with some missing. The table has more than 100,000 clones, around 95% seen once. This material consisted of CD4+ or CD8+ T cells sorted from blood, taken in a trial of the OX40 agonist ivuxolimab. The source is an adult with an advanced solid tumor such as melanoma, head and neck, liver or kidney cancer.

CDR3 protein: CATSNEQGLTDTQYF. The CDR3 bases are TGTGCCACCAGCAATGAGCAGGGCCTCACAGATACGCAGTATTTT. This chain connects TRBV15 to TRBJ2-3; perhaps TRBD1 as D (5 bases). Germline CDR1 reads LNHNV; CDR2 reads YYDKDF (reference sequence). This CDR3 has 15 amino acids. Deletions cut 4 bases from V and 2 bases from J, with 13 bases between. Filled out from reference TRBV15 and TRBJ2-3, the complete variable domain reads DAMVIQNPRYQVTQFGKPVTLSCSQTLNHNVMYWYQQKSSQAPKLLFHYYDKDFNNEADTPDNFQSRRPNTSFCFLDIRSPGLGDTAMYLCATSNEQGLTDTQYFGPGTRLTVL.

The sample holds a few counts of this clone. The J gene is TRBJ2-1, the V gene TRBV6-1, with TRBD1 matching over 9 bases. Looked up from germline, CDR1 is MNHNS and CDR2 is SASEGT. V lost 1 base and J lost 8; bases outside the gene matches: 6. This CDR3 spans 15 amino acids. CDR3 residues: CASSEGGQGIYEQFF. Here the CDR3 DNA reads TGTGCCAGCAGTGAAGGGGGACAGGGTATCTATGAGCAGTTCTTC.

The gene calls are TRBV7-9 and TRBJ2-7; weak D call: TRBD2 (5 bases). Germline V gene data show CDR1 as SEHNR and CDR2 as FQNEAQ (reference sequence). Trimming took 4 bases from V and 4 from J, leaving 11 bases between them. There are 13 residues in the CDR3. The CDR3: CASSSYGGYEQYF. The CDR3 nucleotides are TGTGCCAGCAGCTCCTATGGAGGATACGAGCAGTACTTC.

The chain carries TRBV7-2 and TRBJ2-1, with TRBD2 matching over 10 bases. This CDR3 region has 15 residues. Germline CDR1 and CDR2: SGHTA and FQGNSA. Trimming cost V 3 bases and J 7 bases; bases outside gene matches: 6. The CDR3 coding sequence is TGTGCCAGCAGCTTCGGGGGTAGCGGGGGGAATGAGCAGTTCTTC. This encodes CASSFGGSGGNEQFF. Based on the CDR3 plus reference TRBV7-2 and TRBJ2-1, the full variable domain is GAGVSQSPSNKVTEKGKDVELRCDPISGHTALYWYRQSLGQGLEFLIYFQGNSAPDKSGLPSDRFSAERTGGSVSTLTIQRTQQEDSAVYLCASSFGGSGGNEQFFGPGTRLTVL.

The chain carries TRBV18 and TRBJ1-6; no clear D. Trimming left V 3 bases short and J 5 bases short, with 8 bases between. Germline CDR1 reads KGHSH; CDR2 reads LQKENI. The CDR3 consists of 14 residues. The CDR3 region is CASSPITDNSPLHF. CDR3 nucleotide sequence: TGTGCCAGCTCACCGATCACGGATAATTCACCCCTCCACTTT.

The chain is built from TRBV27 and TRBJ2-7; D may be TRBD2 (6 bases). This CDR3 region has 15 residues. Germline V gene sequence: CDR1 MNHEY, CDR2 SMNVEV (reference sequence). The ends were cut back, 2 bases at V and 0 bases at J, with 11 bases in the middle. For the CDR3, the DNA is TGTGCCAGCAGTTTACGGGGGACCAGCTCCTACGAGCAGTACTTC. Translating gives CASSLRGTSSYEQYF.

The chain has TRBV7-9 and TRBJ2-1; tentative D call: TRBD2 (6 bases). Germline V gives CDR1 SEHNR, CDR2 FQNEAQ (reference sequence). Trimming left V 5 bases short and J 8 bases short, with 19 bases between. The CDR3 is 15 residues long. CDR3 nucleotides: TGTGCCAGCAGCCTCAGACTAGGGTCAATCGATGAGCAGTTCTTC. This sequence encodes CASSLRLGSIDEQFF.

This rearrangement joins TRBV9 to TRBJ1-5, with 10 positions matching TRBD1. After removal of 4 bases from V and 1 base from J, the junction contained 2 bases not matched to a gene. From germline, CDR1 is SGDLS and CDR2 YYNGEE. The CDR3 is 15 residues long. This CDR3 reads CASSRQGASNQPQHF. CDR3 nucleotides: TGTGCCAGCAGCAGACAGGGGGCAAGCAATCAGCCCCAGCATTTT. The full variable domain, with the rest looked up from reference TRBV9 and TRBJ1-5, is DSGVTQTPKHLITATGQRVTLRCSPRSGDLSVYWYQQSLDQGLQFLIQYYNGEERAKGNILERFSAQQFPDLHSELNLSSLELGDSALYFCASSRQGASNQPQHFGDGTRLSIL.

The V gene is TRBV11-2, the J gene TRBJ1-2; maybe TRBD1 (6 bases). The CDR3 sequence is 15 residues long. Trimming shortened V by 8 bases and J by 4 bases, and 20 bases separated the two germline ends. Germline values: CDR1 SGHAT, CDR2 FQNNGV. The CDR3 DNA reads TGTGCCAGCCCCGGCAAGGCTGTGACAGGCTATGGCTACACCTTC. Protein: CASPGKAVTGYGYTF.

This clone was observed a single time. The CDR3 spells CASSLPGPQWGELFF. CDR3 nucleotide sequence: TGTGCCAGCAGCTTACCGGGACCGCAGTGGGGGGAGCTGTTTTTT. The rearrangement links TRBV5-4 to TRBJ2-2; the D call may be TRBD1 or TRBD2 (5 bases each). The CDR3 has 15 amino acids. CDR1 is SGHNT and CDR2 is YYREEE in the germline V gene (reference sequence). V was shortened by 2 bases and J by 8 bases, with 16 bases between the two germline ends.

This chain connects TRBV7-8 to TRBJ1-5; D is possibly TRBD1 (6 bases). Germline V gives CDR1 SGHVS, CDR2 FQNEAQ. Trimming removed 1 base from V and 1 base from J, with 11 bases in between. This CDR3 has 16 amino acids. The CDR3 DNA reads as TGTGCCAGCAGCTTAGTGAACAGGGTGAGCAATCAGCCCCAGCATTTT. This encodes CASSLVNRVSNQPQHF.

This clone showed up just once. The chain joins TRBV4-3 to TRBJ2-3; 12 nucleotides align to TRBD2. The V and J ends lost 6 bases and 1 base, in that order; junction bases with no gene match: 20. Germline V gene lookup returns CDR1 LGHNA and CDR2 YSLEER. This CDR3 spans 21 amino acids. The CDR3 DNA sequence: TGCGCCAGCAGGAGCCGACCCGGGACTAGCGGGCCATGCATGGGCACAGATACGCAGTATTTT. Protein: CASRSRPGTSGPCMGTDTQYF.

This clone has a single count. The rearrangement uses TRBV19 and TRBJ2-1; D is unclear. Trimming left V 3 bases short and J 1 base short, with 10 bases between. The CDR3 contains 15 residues. CDR1 LNHDA and CDR2 SQIVND come from the germline V gene (reference sequence). DNA of the CDR3: TGTGCCAGTAGTATCGGACGAAGATCCTACAATGAGCAGTTCTTC. Encoded protein: CASSIGRRSYNEQFF. The whole variable domain, filled in from reference TRBV19 and TRBJ2-1, reads DGGITQSPKYLFRKEGQNVTLSCEQNLNHDAMYWYRQDPGQGLRLIYYSQIVNDFQKGDIAEGYSVSREKKESFPLTVTSAQKNPTAFYLCASSIGRRSYNEQFFGPGTRLTVL.

The rearrangement uses TRBV9 and TRBJ1-3; D gene uncertain. CDR3 length: 16 amino acids. Per the germline V gene, CDR1 is SGDLS and CDR2 is YYNGEE. V lost 1 base and J 0 bases, leaving 11 bases between the germline ends. The CDR3 spells CASSVTASTSGNTIYF. The DNA for the CDR3 is TGTGCCAGCAGCGTAACAGCATCAACCTCTGGAAACACCATATATTTT. Using reference TRBV9 and TRBJ1-3 for the parts outside the CDR3, the full variable domain is DSGVTQTPKHLITATGQRVTLRCSPRSGDLSVYWYQQSLDQGLQFLIQYYNGEERAKGNILERFSAQQFPDLHSELNLSSLELGDSALYFCASSVTASTSGNTIYFGEGSWLTVV.

This rearrangement joins TRBV29-1 to TRBJ2-5; 10 nucleotides line up with TRBD2. The CDR3 totals 15 residues. CDR1 and CDR2 (germline): SQVTM, ANQGSEA. The V gene end was trimmed by 6 bases and the J gene end by 4 bases; junction bases not matched to a gene: 11. Here the CDR3 reads CSVGLAEELRETQYF. The CDR3 DNA is TGCAGCGTCGGACTAGCGGAAGAACTACGAGAGACCCAGTACTTC.

The chain employs TRBV19 and TRBJ1-1, with D perhaps matching TRBD1 (6 bases). With 10 bases removed from V and 2 bases from J, the gap between germline ends came to 14 bases. From germline, CDR1 is LNHDA and CDR2 SQIVND (reference sequence). The CDR3 length is 13 residues. The CDR3 DNA sequence: TGTGCCACTCGGGGGACAACTAACACTGAAGCTTTCTTT. Translated, it gives CATRGTTNTEAFF.

The chain combines TRBV5-1 with TRBJ2-7; D remains ambiguous. V was clipped by 0 bases and J by 6 bases, with 4 bases between them. The germline gives CDR1 SGHRS, CDR2 YFSETQ. The CDR3 extends over 11 amino acids. CDR3 coding DNA: TGCGCCAGCAGCTTGGGGGGCGAGCAGTACTTC. It encodes CASSLGGEQYF.

The genes are TRBV28 and TRBJ1-4; D gene uncertain. The CDR3 sequence is 15 residues long. V lost 5 bases and J 5 bases, leaving 15 bases between the germline ends. Germline V lookup: CDR1 MDHEN, CDR2 SYDVKM. CDR3 sequence (DNA): TGTGCCAGCAGTCCCCCAGGAAAAGGAAATGAAAAACTGTTTTTT. Protein: CASSPPGKGNEKLFF.

The chain has TRBV23-1 and TRBJ1-3, with D unresolved. TRBV23-1 is an ORF; its function is uncertain. Deletions cut 3 bases from V and 1 base from J, with 16 bases between. This CDR3 region has 17 residues. This CDR3 is CASSHPPRFGSGNTIYF. DNA of the CDR3: TGCGCCAGCAGTCACCCCCCACGGTTCGGGTCTGGAAACACCATATATTTT.

The V and J genes are TRBV2 and TRBJ2-3; 13 bases fit TRBD2. CDR3 size: 16 residues. Looked up from germline, CDR1 is SNHLY and CDR2 is FYNNEI. V lost 5 bases and J lost 4; bases outside the gene matches: 6. The CDR3 bases are TGTGCCAGCAGTAAACTAGCGGGGGGGAGCGCAGATACGCAGTATTTT. Protein product: CASSKLAGGSADTQYF.